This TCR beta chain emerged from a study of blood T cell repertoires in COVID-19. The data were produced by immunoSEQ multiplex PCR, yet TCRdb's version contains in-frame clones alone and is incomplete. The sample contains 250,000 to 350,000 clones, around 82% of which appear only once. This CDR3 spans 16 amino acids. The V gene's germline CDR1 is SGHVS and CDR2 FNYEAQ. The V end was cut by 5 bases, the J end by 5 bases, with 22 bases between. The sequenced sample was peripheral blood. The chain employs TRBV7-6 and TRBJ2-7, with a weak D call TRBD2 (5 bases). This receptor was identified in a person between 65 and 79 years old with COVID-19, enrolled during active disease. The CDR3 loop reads CASSPQLSGFQHEQYF. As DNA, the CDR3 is TGTGCCAGCAGCCCCCAACTCTCGGGGTTTCAGCACGAGCAGTACTTC.